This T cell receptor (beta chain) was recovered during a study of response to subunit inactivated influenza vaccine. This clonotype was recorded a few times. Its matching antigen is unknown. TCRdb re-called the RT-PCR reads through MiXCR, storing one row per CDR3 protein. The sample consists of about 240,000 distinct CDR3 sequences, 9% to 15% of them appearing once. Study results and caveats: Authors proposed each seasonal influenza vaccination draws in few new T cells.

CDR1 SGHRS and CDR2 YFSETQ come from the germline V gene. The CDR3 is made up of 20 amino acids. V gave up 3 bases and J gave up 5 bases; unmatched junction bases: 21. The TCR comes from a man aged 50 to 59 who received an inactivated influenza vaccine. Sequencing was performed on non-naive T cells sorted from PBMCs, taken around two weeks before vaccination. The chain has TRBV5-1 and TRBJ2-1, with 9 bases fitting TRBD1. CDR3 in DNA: TGCGCCAGCAGCTCGCCCCCGAGGTATATGGGACAGGGACCCCACAATGAGCAGTTCTTC. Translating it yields CASSSPPRYMGQGPHNEQFF.